Shown below are 2 T cell receptor beta chains from a single sample sequenced in a study of blood T cells in healthy people across ages. For the second PCR, which ran for roughly 7 to 11 cycles, a sample-barcoded 5' primer and a J-beta primer mix were used. Via MiXCR, TCRdb re-called the 5' RACE reads, giving one row per CDR3 protein. The table shows around 800,000 distinct CDR3 sequences, with approximately 44% occurring only once. The sequenced sample consisted of blood. The receptors derive from a man aged 55 to 69 in good health.

This clonotype was seen more than once but under ten times. The chain carries TRBV20-1 and TRBJ1-1; D not resolved. The CDR3 runs 13 residues. V was clipped by 6 bases and J by 1 base, with 12 bases between them. Germline V gene sequence: CDR1 DFQATT, CDR2 SNEGSKA (reference sequence). The CDR3 region has the DNA TGCAGTGCCACCCCGTATCAGAACACTGAAGCTTTCTTT. It is translated as CSATPYQNTEAFF.

The chain combines TRBV20-1 with TRBJ1-4, with a possible D match to TRBD1 (6 bases). With 6 bases removed from V and 4 bases from J, the gap between germline ends came to 12 bases. From germline, CDR1 is DFQATT and CDR2 SNEGSKA (reference sequence). The CDR3 loop spans 13 amino acids. This chain's CDR3 is CSAVDRNNEKLFF. DNA for the CDR3: TGCAGTGCGGTGGACAGAAATAATGAAAAACTGTTTTTT.